Shown below are 5 T cell receptor beta chains from a single sample sequenced in a study of T cell repertoires in cytomegalovirus infection. TCRdb called the reads again in MiXCR, with one record for every CDR3 protein. The sample yields more than 85,000 distinct CDR3 sequences, less than 25% seen once. Source material: CD8+ T cells from PBMCs. These receptors all come from a human donor in good health (CMV status not recorded). Some clones in this sample may be carry-over from other donors' samples.

The CDR3 sequence: CASSFAGNTEAFF. In DNA, the CDR3 is TGTGCCAGCAGCTTCGCCGGAAACACTGAAGCTTTCTTT. The genes are TRBV7-9 and TRBJ1-1; D unclear. Germline-derived CDR1 and CDR2 are SEHNR and FQNEAQ (reference sequence). The V end was cut by 3 bases, the J end by 2 bases, with 7 bases between. The CDR3 covers 13 residues.

This clonotype was picked up a small number of times. The chain's CDR3 is CASSVWPENTEAFF. The DNA for the CDR3 is TGTGCCAGCAGCGTATGGCCAGAGAACACTGAAGCTTTCTTT. The V call is TRBV9, the J call TRBJ1-1, with unresolved D. The V and J ends lost 1 base and 1 base respectively, with 8 bases between them. The CDR3 is 14 residues long. Per germline, CDR1 SGDLS and CDR2 YYNGEE.

The chain combines TRBV20-1 with TRBJ2-1, with D unresolved. CDR3 length equals 15 residues. V lost 0 bases and J lost 4, with 13 bases in between. CDR1 is DFQATT and CDR2 is SNEGSKA in the germline V gene (reference sequence). This CDR3 is CSARDRAVPYNEQFF. CDR3 DNA sequence: TGCAGTGCTAGAGATCGGGCAGTACCATACAATGAGCAGTTCTTC.

V usage is TRBV29-1 and J usage is TRBJ1-1; maybe TRBD1 (6 bases). CDR3 length: 12 residues. V lost 3 bases, J lost 3 bases, and 8 bases lay in between. The germline V gene has CDR1 SQVTM and CDR2 ANQGSEA. CDR3 nucleotide sequence: TGCAGCGTTGACACAGGGTACACTGAAGCTTTCTTT. Its protein is CSVDTGYTEAFF.

This clonotype was picked up many times. The rearrangement uses TRBV7-2 and TRBJ2-3, with D unresolved. Deletions cut 6 bases from V and 5 bases from J, with 15 bases between. Germline CDR1 reads SGHTA; CDR2 reads FQGNSA. This CDR3 region has 14 residues. The CDR3 sequence: CASRATWVVDTQYF. The CDR3 nucleotides read TGTGCCAGCAGAGCTACTTGGGTGGTAGATACGCAGTATTTT.